The clone carrying this T cell receptor beta chain was counted at least ten times. Its antigen is unidentified. This entry is derived from a study of response to subunit inactivated influenza vaccine. MiXCR, applied by TCRdb to the RT-PCR reads, yields one record per CDR3 protein. The sample holds more than 400,000 distinct CDR3 sequences; around 7.9% are singletons and the top ten take 10% to 15%. Study results and caveats: The authors put forward the suggestion that each seasonal influenza vaccination may bring in only a limited number of new T cells.

V gave up 0 bases and J gave up 0 bases; unmatched junction bases: 9. Germline V gives CDR1 DFQATT, CDR2 SNEGSKA (reference sequence). This CDR3 comprises 18 residues. The sequenced sample was PBMCs from blood, obtained approximately 25 months after vaccination. This chain connects TRBV20-1 to TRBJ2-5; 11 bases align to TRBD2. This clonotype was obtained from a man aged 50-75 years who received an inactivated influenza vaccine. Written as DNA, the CDR3 is TGCAGTGCTAGAGATTTGGGGCTAGCGGGAGGCTACCAAGAGACCCAGTACTTC. It codes for CSARDLGLAGGYQETQYF.